The present T cell receptor (beta chain) was sequenced within a study of naive and memory T cell subsets. Cells stained for CD3, CD4, CD8, CD45RA and CD27 were sorted into four subsets. With regard to this clonotype: What it binds is not known.

Study conclusions and caveats: Diversity fell and Gini index rose from naive through CM, EM, EMRA. Over 85% of naive TCR sequences appeared only once, unlike memory subsets.

An equimolar mix of two oligonucleotides served as the beta constant-region primer for TRBC1 and TRBC2. Ligated cDNA was amplified by four rounds of PCR with nested alpha and beta constant-region primers and SP2. One entry per CDR3 protein, called by TCRdb with MiXCR from the UMI-ligation and nested PCR reads. The sample carries roughly 98,000 distinct CDR3 sequences, roughly 7.3% recorded once. V dropped 0 bases and J dropped 7 bases, with 4 bases sitting between them. CDR3 length: 12 amino acids. Per the germline V gene, CDR1 is LNHNV and CDR2 is YYDKDF (reference sequence). The sequencing sample was made of central memory CD4+ T cells from blood. V and J are TRBV15 and TRBJ2-1; D remains unclear. The clonotype was recovered from a human donor in good health. This chain's CDR3 is CATSRDRNEQFF. CDR3 coding DNA: TGTGCCACCAGCAGAGATCGGAATGAGCAGTTCTTC.